This TCR beta chain originates from a study of lymphopenia after photon versus proton radiotherapy. Clones were read by immunoSEQ multiplex PCR, and TCRdb kept only the in-frame ones, dropping some. The sample contains some 20,000 clones, approximately 90% of which appear only once. Study findings and constraints: After lymphocyte nadir, photon-treated repertoires showed oligoclonal expansion, especially CD8+ Temra. Authors raise, but do not show, better survival with proton therapy. Larger post-nadir TCR diversity loss correlated inversely with survival in deceased patients. Photon-treated patients lost naive T cells and TCR diversity; proton-treated stayed stable.

The V and J ends lost 4 bases and 7 bases respectively, with 20 bases between them. Germline loops: CDR1 SNHLY, CDR2 FYNNEI. The CDR3 is 16 amino acids. To note about this clone: Antigen unknown.

J is TRBJ2-1 and V is TRBV2; no definite D call. The material sequenced was peripheral blood, taken from a patient treated with proton-based radiotherapy. This TCR was sampled from a man at least 80 years old with esophageal cancer. CDR3 protein: CASSGLDSTFWNEQFF. In DNA form, the CDR3 reads TGTGCCAGCAGTGGGCTGGATAGCACATTCTGGAATGAGCAGTTCTTC.